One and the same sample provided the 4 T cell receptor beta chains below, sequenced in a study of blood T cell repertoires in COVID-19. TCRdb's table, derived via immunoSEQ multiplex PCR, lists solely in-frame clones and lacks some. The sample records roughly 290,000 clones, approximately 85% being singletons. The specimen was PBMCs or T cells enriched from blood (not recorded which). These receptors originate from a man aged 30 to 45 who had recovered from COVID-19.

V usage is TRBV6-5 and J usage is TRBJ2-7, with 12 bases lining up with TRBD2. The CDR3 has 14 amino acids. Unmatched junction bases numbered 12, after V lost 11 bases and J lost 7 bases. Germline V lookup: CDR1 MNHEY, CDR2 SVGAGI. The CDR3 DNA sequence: TGTGCCGGAAAGACTAGCGGGGGCCTGGGGGAGCAGTACTTC. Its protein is CAGKTSGGLGEQYF.

The chain's CDR3 is CASSYAKNTEAFF. CDR3 DNA sequence: TGTGCCAGCAGTTACGCGAAGAACACTGAAGCTTTCTTT. J is TRBJ1-1 and V is TRBV13; D not resolved. The CDR3 contains 13 residues. Germline V lookup: CDR1 PRHDT, CDR2 FYEKMQ (reference sequence). Trimming removed 6 bases from V and 1 base from J, with 9 bases in between.

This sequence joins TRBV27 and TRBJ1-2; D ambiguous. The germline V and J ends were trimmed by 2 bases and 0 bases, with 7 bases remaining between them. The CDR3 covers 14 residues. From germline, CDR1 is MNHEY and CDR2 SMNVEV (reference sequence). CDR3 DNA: TGTGCCAGCAGTTTAAGCCAAGCTAACTATGGCTACACCTTC. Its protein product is CASSLSQANYGYTF.

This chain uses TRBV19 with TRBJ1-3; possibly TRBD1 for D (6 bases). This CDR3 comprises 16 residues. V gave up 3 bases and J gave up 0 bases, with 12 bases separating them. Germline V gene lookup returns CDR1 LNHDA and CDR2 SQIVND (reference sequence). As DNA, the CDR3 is TGTGCCAGTAGTATCGAAACAGGGACCTCTGGAAACACCATATATTTT. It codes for CASSIETGTSGNTIYF. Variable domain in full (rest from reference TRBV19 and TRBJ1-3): DGGITQSPKYLFRKEGQNVTLSCEQNLNHDAMYWYRQDPGQGLRLIYYSQIVNDFQKGDIAEGYSVSREKKESFPLTVTSAQKNPTAFYLCASSIETGTSGNTIYFGEGSWLTVV.